Listed here are 2 T cell receptor beta chains from one sample, sequenced in a study of T-cell memory formation after mild COVID-19. One entry per CDR3 protein results from TCRdb running MiXCR on the 5' RACE reads. The sample contains approximately 250,000 distinct CDR3 sequences, 15% to 20% of which appear only once. The sample taken for sequencing was PBMCs or a T cell subset sorted from them (not recorded which). Source of these receptors: a man aged 18 to 30 who had mild COVID-19 (a few samples of this study predate the infection). Cell type and time point are not known.

This clonotype has a count of ten or more. J is TRBJ2-1 and V is TRBV27, with D hard to call. CDR3 length: 15 amino acids. V lost 8 bases and J 2 bases, leaving 16 bases between the germline ends. The germline CDR1 and CDR2 sequences are MNHEY and SMNVEV (reference sequence). CDR3 bases: TGTGCCAGCCTTGTTTGGCCAAATACCTACAATGAGCAGTTCTTC. This codes for CASLVWPNTYNEQFF.

This rearrangement joins TRBV9 to TRBJ1-1; 8 positions match TRBD1. Germline V gene lookup returns CDR1 SGDLS and CDR2 YYNGEE. The CDR3 covers 16 residues. The V gene end was trimmed by 3 bases and the J gene end by 5 bases; junction bases not matched to a gene: 12. The CDR3 reads CASSASGTGGWTEAFF. CDR3 nucleotides: TGTGCCAGCAGCGCCTCGGGTACAGGGGGTTGGACTGAAGCTTTCTTT.